A single sample is the source of the 27 T cell receptor beta chains below, sequenced in a study of shared clonotypes between healthy human individuals. Using immunoSEQ multiplex PCR, the repertoire was profiled, and TCRdb retains in-frame clones only, with some absent. This sample yields approximately 2.3 million clones, of which 93% are seen a single time; under 0.45% belongs to the top ten. Input material: naive CD4+ T cells from PBMCs. Subset denoted: CD45RA+ positively selected. These receptors were taken from a man aged 18 to 30 in good health. Some clones in this sample may be carry-over from other donors' samples.

The rearrangement links TRBV9 to TRBJ2-1; D ambiguous. Per germline, CDR1 SGDLS and CDR2 YYNGEE. Trimming pared 3 bases from V and 6 bases from J, leaving 16 bases between. The CDR3 loop spans 15 amino acids. The CDR3 protein is CASSAGPPWSNEQFF. The CDR3 bases are TGTGCCAGCAGCGCTGGACCCCCATGGAGCAATGAGCAGTTCTTC.

To note about this clone: Other nucleotide sequences from this sample produce the same CDR3. This CDR3 reads CASSRRADTQYF. The CDR3 region has the DNA TGTGCCAGTAGTCGCCGGGCAGATACGCAGTATTTT. The V gene is TRBV19, the J gene TRBJ2-3, with D uncertain. CDR1 is LNHDA, CDR2 SQIVND, per germline (reference sequence). CDR3 size: 12 residues. Trimming shortened V by 5 bases and J by 4 bases, and 7 bases separated the two germline ends.

The rearrangement joins TRBV15 to TRBJ2-2; tentative D call: TRBD2 (5 bases). The CDR3 is 14 amino acids. From germline, CDR1 is LNHNV and CDR2 YYDKDF (reference sequence). Trimming left V 1 base short and J 3 bases short, with 6 bases between. CDR3 nucleotides: TGTGCCACCAGCAGAGTCGGGGACACCGGGGAGCTGTTTTTT. The encoded protein is CATSRVGDTGELFF. The full variable domain, in which reference TRBV15 and TRBJ2-2 provide the parts outside the CDR3, is DAMVIQNPRYQVTQFGKPVTLSCSQTLNHNVMYWYQQKSSQAPKLLFHYYDKDFNNEADTPDNFQSRRPNTSFCFLDIRSPGLGDTAMYLCATSRVGDTGELFFGEGSRLTVL.

Comment on this clone: Other DNA sequences within the sample encode an identical CDR3. This chain links TRBV9 with TRBJ1-5; possible D gene TRBD1, 5 bases. Trimming left V 3 bases short and J 3 bases short, with 7 bases between. Germline V gene sequence: CDR1 SGDLS, CDR2 YYNGEE. CDR3 size: 13 residues. CDR3 nucleotides: TGTGCCAGCAGCGCAGGGCACAATCAGCCCCAGCATTTT. Translated: CASSAGHNQPQHF.

The rearrangement uses TRBV27 and TRBJ2-1, with a weak D call TRBD2 (6 bases). Germline V CDR1 and CDR2: MNHEY, SMNVEV (reference sequence). V gave up 3 bases and J gave up 9 bases, with 15 bases separating them. The CDR3 runs to 14 residues. The CDR3, as DNA: TGTGCCAGCAGTTTTGGGGGGAGTAGAACTGAGCAGTTCTTC. Translating it yields CASSFGGSRTEQFF.

This chain uses TRBV9 with TRBJ2-7; 10 nucleotides align to TRBD2. Germline assignment: CDR1 SGDLS and CDR2 YYNGEE. The V segment lost 0 bases and the J segment 6 bases; nucleotides outside the gene matches: 6. CDR3 length equals 15 residues. CDR3 loop: CASSVVGTSVLEQYF. The CDR3, as DNA: TGTGCCAGCAGCGTAGTTGGGACTAGCGTTCTCGAGCAGTACTTC. The full variable domain, its missing parts supplied by reference TRBV9 and TRBJ2-7, is DSGVTQTPKHLITATGQRVTLRCSPRSGDLSVYWYQQSLDQGLQFLIQYYNGEERAKGNILERFSAQQFPDLHSELNLSSLELGDSALYFCASSVVGTSVLEQYFGPGTRLTVT.

V usage is TRBV19 and J usage is TRBJ1-2; D unclear. V lost 3 bases and J lost 0, with 17 bases in between. The CDR3 length is 17 residues. Looked up from germline, CDR1 is LNHDA and CDR2 is SQIVND (reference sequence). The DNA of the CDR3 is TGTGCCAGTAGTATCAGTGCGTCCACTCAAGCTAACTATGGCTACACCTTC. Translating it yields CASSISASTQANYGYTF.

A note on this clone: Other DNA variants within this sample encode the same CDR3. The J gene is TRBJ2-1, the V gene TRBV5-6, with D perhaps TRBD2 (5 bases). V was pared by 2 bases and J by 6 bases, with 9 bases between. This CDR3 comprises 13 residues. The germline V gene has CDR1 SGHDT and CDR2 YYEEEE. This chain's CDR3 is CASSFGVLNEQFF. The CDR3 DNA sequence: TGTGCCAGCAGCTTCGGGGTTCTCAATGAGCAGTTCTTC.

The J gene is TRBJ2-7, the V gene TRBV28, with 13 nucleotides matching TRBD2. In germline, CDR1 is MDHEN, CDR2 SYDVKM. CDR3 size: 17 residues. V shed 6 bases and J 4 bases; nucleotides not matched to a gene: 12. This chain's CDR3 is CASREWTSGSLGYEQYF. The CDR3 DNA is TGTGCCAGCAGAGAATGGACTAGCGGGAGCCTCGGGTACGAGCAGTACTTC.

This chain uses TRBV5-1 with TRBJ1-1; 9 nucleotides line up with TRBD1. The CDR3 is 15 amino acids. CDR1 is SGHRS, CDR2 YFSETQ, per germline. The V segment lost 1 base and the J segment 3 bases; nucleotides outside the gene matches: 4. CDR3 DNA: TGCGCCAGCAGCTTGTTTGGACAGGGGTACACTGAAGCTTTCTTT. It specifies CASSLFGQGYTEAFF.

The chain recombines TRBV13 with TRBJ2-5; D not resolved. Germline V gene data show CDR1 as PRHDT and CDR2 as FYEKMQ (reference sequence). V lost 4 bases and J lost 6, with 9 bases in between. CDR3 length: 12 residues. The CDR3 loop is CASSWALQTQYF. CDR3 nucleotide sequence: TGTGCCAGCAGCTGGGCACTACAGACCCAGTACTTC. Looking up the rest from reference TRBV13 and TRBJ2-5 gives the full variable domain: AAGVIQSPRHLIKEKRETATLKCYPIPRHDTVYWYQQGPGQDPQFLISFYEKMQSDKGSIPDRFSAQQFSDYHSELNMSSLELGDSALYFCASSWALQTQYFGPGTRLLVL.

This clone was detected a few times. The CDR3 coding sequence is TGTGCCAGCAGACGGCGGACAGCTAACTATGGCTACACCTTC. It is translated as CASRRRTANYGYTF. The rearrangement joins TRBV6-5 to TRBJ1-2, with D perhaps matching TRBD1 (6 bases). Trimming left V 6 bases short and J 0 bases short, with 11 bases between. This CDR3 comprises 14 residues. Germline-derived CDR1 and CDR2 are MNHEY and SVGAGI.

V usage is TRBV5-4 and J usage is TRBJ1-1; D may be TRBD1 (5 bases). In germline, CDR1 is SGHNT, CDR2 YYREEE (reference sequence). The V end lost 4 bases, the J end lost 1 base, and 14 bases lay between the germline ends. The CDR3 has 15 amino acids. The CDR3 is CASSQKTDSNTEAFF. The CDR3, as DNA: TGTGCCAGCAGCCAAAAGACAGACTCGAACACTGAAGCTTTCTTT. Full variable domain (rest looked up from reference TRBV5-4 and TRBJ1-1): ETGVTQSPTHLIKTRGQQVTLRCSSQSGHNTVSWYQQALGQGPQFIFQYYREEENGRGNFPPRFSGLQFPNYSSELNVNALELDDSALYLCASSQKTDSNTEAFFGQGTRLTVV.

CDR3: CASLGPSYNEQFF. The CDR3 DNA is TGTGCCAGCTTGGGCCCCTCCTACAATGAGCAGTTCTTC. This rearrangement joins TRBV28 to TRBJ2-1; D is undetermined. CDR3 length: 13 amino acids. V was cut by 8 bases and J by 0 bases, with 8 bases left in between. Germline lookup yields CDR1 MDHEN and CDR2 SYDVKM. The full variable domain, completed using reference TRBV28 and TRBJ2-1, is DVKVTQSSRYLVKRTGEKVFLECVQDMDHENMFWYRQDPGLGLRLIYFSYDVKMKEKGDIPEGYSVSREKKERFSLILESASTNQTSMYLCASLGPSYNEQFFGPGTRLTVL.

This chain joins TRBV6-5 and TRBJ2-1, with TRBD1 identical over 12 bases. This CDR3 contains 13 residues. Trimming removed 7 bases from V and 10 bases from J; junction bases left unmatched: 5. CDR1 MNHEY and CDR2 SVGAGI come from the germline V gene. The CDR3 here is CASMGQGAREQFF. The CDR3 bases are TGTGCCAGCATGGGACAGGGGGCACGAGAGCAGTTCTTC.

In its sample, this clone was seen once. This chain joins TRBV9 and TRBJ2-1; 9 bases map to TRBD1. The germline CDR1 and CDR2 sequences are SGDLS and YYNGEE. V shed 0 bases, J shed 9 bases, and the junction held 7 bases outside the gene matches. The CDR3 consists of 15 residues. DNA for the CDR3: TGTGCCAGCAGCGTAGAGGGACAGGGCTTTCTTGAGCAGTTCTTC. Amino acid sequence: CASSVEGQGFLEQFF.

The sample holds one count of this clone. The sample carries other DNA sequences with the same CDR3. The chain carries TRBV9 and TRBJ1-5; no clear D. This CDR3 is built from 14 residues. V was shortened by 2 bases and J by 2 bases, with 8 bases between the two germline ends. Germline V lookup: CDR1 SGDLS, CDR2 YYNGEE. The DNA for the CDR3 is TGTGCCAGCAGCGTTACTGGGGGCAATCAGCCCCAGCATTTT. It codes for CASSVTGGNQPQHF.

V usage is TRBV4-1 and J usage is TRBJ2-7; either TRBD1 or TRBD2 may fit D (6 bases each). The CDR3 totals 13 residues. Germline CDR1 MGHRA, CDR2 YSYEKL. Trimming removed 0 bases at V and 6 bases at J, with 9 bases between. Written as DNA, the CDR3 is TGCGCCAGCAGCCAAGAATGGGGGGCCGAGCAGTACTTC. It is translated as CASSQEWGAEQYF.

This clone has just one count. V is TRBV28 and J is TRBJ2-7; 8 nucleotides align to TRBD1. The CDR3 is 15 residues long. V lost 5 bases to trimming and J lost 3 bases; unmatched junction nucleotides: 9. Germline CDR1 reads MDHEN; CDR2 reads SYDVKM. The CDR3 is CASSPRDRRYYEQYF. CDR3 DNA: TGTGCCAGCAGTCCCCGGGACAGGAGATACTACGAGCAGTACTTC.

This clone appeared a few times. The V and J genes are TRBV15 and TRBJ1-5, with 7 positions matching TRBD1. After removal of 0 bases from V and 2 bases from J, the junction contained 7 bases not matched to a gene. Germline-derived CDR1 and CDR2 are LNHNV and YYDKDF (reference sequence). This CDR3 is built from 17 residues. The CDR3, as DNA: TGTGCCACCAGCAGAGATCTATCTCAGGGGGGCAATCAGCCCCAGCATTTT. Its protein is CATSRDLSQGGNQPQHF.

This clone was seen once. This chain joins TRBV7-9 and TRBJ2-7; 8 positions match TRBD1. V gave up 6 bases and J gave up 3 bases; unmatched junction bases: 10. Per the germline V gene, CDR1 is SEHNR and CDR2 is FQNEAQ (reference sequence). This CDR3 is 15 amino acids long. CDR3: CASSRAGTGYYEQYF. The CDR3 DNA reads TGTGCCAGCAGTCGAGCCGGGACAGGTTACTACGAGCAGTACTTC.

This chain uses TRBV4-1 with TRBJ2-3; D may be TRBD1 (6 bases). Per germline, CDR1 MGHRA and CDR2 YSYEKL. Trimming left V 1 base short and J 2 bases short, with 13 bases between. The CDR3 contains 16 residues. CDR3 bases: TGCGCCAGCAGCCAAGGGCGGACAGCACTCACAGATACGCAGTATTTT. Translated, it gives CASSQGRTALTDTQYF.

The chain links TRBV9 to TRBJ1-3; 8 nucleotides match TRBD1. The CDR3 loop spans 16 amino acids. Germline CDR1 is SGDLS and CDR2 is YYNGEE. Losses at the gene ends were 4 bases for V and 1 base for J; bases not matched to a gene: 7. In DNA form, the CDR3 reads TGTGCCAGCAGCCCGGGGCAGGGGGCATCTGGAAACACCATATATTTT. This gives the protein CASSPGQGASGNTIYF.

The chain recombines TRBV15 with TRBJ2-5; D is uncertain. Germline CDR1 reads LNHNV; CDR2 reads YYDKDF (reference sequence). Trimming removed 0 bases from V and 1 base from J, with 6 bases in between. The CDR3 is made up of 14 amino acids. The chain's CDR3 is CATSRDGSQETQYF. For the CDR3, the DNA is TGTGCCACCAGCAGAGATGGTTCCCAAGAGACCCAGTACTTC.

The rearrangement links TRBV10-1 to TRBJ2-7, with D possibly being TRBD2 (6 bases). With 6 bases removed from V and 7 bases from J, the gap between germline ends came to 19 bases. Germline loops: CDR1 WNHNN, CDR2 SYGVQD (reference sequence). This CDR3 contains 14 residues. CDR3 residues: CASSGPPGRREQYF. CDR3 nucleotides: TGCGCCAGCAGCGGGCCCCCGGGGAGGAGAGAGCAGTACTTC.

The genes are TRBV28 and TRBJ1-2, with D tentatively TRBD1 (6 bases). The germline V gene encodes CDR1 MDHEN and CDR2 SYDVKM. The CDR3 is 12 amino acids. Trimming took off 8 bases at V and 7 bases at J, with 14 bases between the two ends. This chain's CDR3 is CASGPGAGGYTF. CDR3 DNA sequence: TGTGCCAGCGGGCCAGGGGCGGGTGGCTACACCTTC.

The rearrangement links TRBV21-1 to TRBJ2-7; the table's TRBD1 call for D was not verified on the DNA. TRBV21-1 is assigned pseudogene status. CDR3 length: 16 residues. CDR3 nucleotides: TGTGCCAGCAGGACCCCACCGGGACAGGGTGTCTACGAGCAGTACTTC. Translated: CASRTPPGQGVYEQYF.